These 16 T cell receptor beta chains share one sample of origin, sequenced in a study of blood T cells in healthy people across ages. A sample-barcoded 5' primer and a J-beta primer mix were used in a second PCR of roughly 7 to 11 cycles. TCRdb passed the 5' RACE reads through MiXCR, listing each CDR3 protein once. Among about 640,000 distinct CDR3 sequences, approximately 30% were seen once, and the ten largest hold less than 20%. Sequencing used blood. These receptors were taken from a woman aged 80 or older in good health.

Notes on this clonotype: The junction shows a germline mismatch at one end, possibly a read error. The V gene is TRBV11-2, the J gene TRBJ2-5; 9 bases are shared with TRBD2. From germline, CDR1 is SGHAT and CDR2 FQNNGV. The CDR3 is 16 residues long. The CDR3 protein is CAGSLGAGGIQETQYF. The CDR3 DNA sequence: TGTGCCGGCAGCTTGGGTGCGGGGGGGATCCAAGAGACCCAGTACTTC. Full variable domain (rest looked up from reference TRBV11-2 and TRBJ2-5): EAGVAQSPRYKIIEKRQSVAFWCNPISGHATLYWYQQILGQGPKLLIQFQNNGVVDDSQLPKDRFSAERLKGVDSTLKIQPAKLEDSAVYLCAGSLGAGGIQETQYFGPGTRLLVL.

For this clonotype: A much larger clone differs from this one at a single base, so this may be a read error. Written as DNA, the CDR3 is TGTGCCAGCACCTTGAGCGGGGGGGCCGGTGAGCAGTTCTTC. Translation: CASTLSGGAGEQFF. The chain links TRBV12-3 or TRBV12-4 to TRBJ2-1; the match to TRBD2 covers 10 bases. With 7 bases clipped from V and 9 bases from J, the junction kept 9 bases outside the gene matches. The length of the CDR3 is 14 residues.

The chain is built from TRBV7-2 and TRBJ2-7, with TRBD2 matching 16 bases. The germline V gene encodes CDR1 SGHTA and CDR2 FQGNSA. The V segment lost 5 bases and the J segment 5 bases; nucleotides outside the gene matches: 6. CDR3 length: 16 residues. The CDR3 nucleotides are TGTGCCAGCAGCGGGGGACTAGCGGGGGGGCGGAACGAGCAGTACTTC. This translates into CASSGGLAGGRNEQYF.

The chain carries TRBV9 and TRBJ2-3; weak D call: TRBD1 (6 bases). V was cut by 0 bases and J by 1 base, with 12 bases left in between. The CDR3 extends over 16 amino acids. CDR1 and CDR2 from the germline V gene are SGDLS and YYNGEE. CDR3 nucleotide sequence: TGTGCCAGCAGCGTAGGCAGGGGCGCCGGCACAGATACGCAGTATTTT. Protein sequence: CASSVGRGAGTDTQYF.

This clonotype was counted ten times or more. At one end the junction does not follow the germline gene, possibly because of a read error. In DNA, the CDR3 is TGCGCCAGCAGCAAAGATTGGGGACTAGCTTACGAGCAGTACTTC. This gives the protein CASSKDWGLAYEQYF. V and J are TRBV4-1 and TRBJ2-7; 9 bases are shared with TRBD2. CDR1 MGHRA and CDR2 YSYEKL come from the germline V gene. This CDR3 region has 15 residues.

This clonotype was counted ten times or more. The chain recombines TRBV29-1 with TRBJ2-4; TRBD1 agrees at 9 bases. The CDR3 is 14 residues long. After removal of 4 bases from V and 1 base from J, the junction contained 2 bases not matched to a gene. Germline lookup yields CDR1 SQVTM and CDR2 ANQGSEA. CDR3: CSVGDRGAKNIQYF. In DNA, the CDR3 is TGCAGCGTTGGCGACAGGGGGGCCAAAAACATTCAGTACTTC. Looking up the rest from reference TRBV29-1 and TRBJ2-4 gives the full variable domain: SAVISQKPSRDICQRGTSLTIQCQVDSQVTMMFWYRQQPGQSLTLIATANQGSEATYESGFVIDKFPISRPNLTFSTLTVSNMSPEDSSIYLCSVGDRGAKNIQYFGAGTRLSVL.

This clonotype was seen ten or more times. The CDR3 region has the DNA TGCAGCGTTGAGCCCCCGAGTGAGCAGTTCTTC. This encodes CSVEPPSEQFF. The chain has TRBV29-1 and TRBJ2-1; D is undetermined. CDR3 length equals 11 residues. Per the germline V gene, CDR1 is SQVTM and CDR2 is ANQGSEA. The V gene lost 3 bases and the J gene lost 9 bases, with 9 bases spanning the gap.

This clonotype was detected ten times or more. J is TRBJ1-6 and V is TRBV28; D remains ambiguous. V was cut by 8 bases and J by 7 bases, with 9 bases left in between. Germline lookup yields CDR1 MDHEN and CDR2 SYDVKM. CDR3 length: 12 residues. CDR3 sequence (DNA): TGTGCCAGCGAGACCTTCAATTCACCCCTCCACTTT. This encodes CASETFNSPLHF. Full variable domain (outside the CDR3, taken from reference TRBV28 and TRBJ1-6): DVKVTQSSRYLVKRTGEKVFLECVQDMDHENMFWYRQDPGLGLRLIYFSYDVKMKEKGDIPEGYSVSREKKERFSLILESASTNQTSMYLCASETFNSPLHFGNGTRLTVT.

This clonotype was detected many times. The CDR3 DNA is TGCAGTGCTAGAATGGGGCGGGGGGGCACTGAAGCTTTCTTT. This gives the protein CSARMGRGGTEAFF. V usage is TRBV20-1 and J usage is TRBJ1-1, with a tentative D call TRBD1 (5 bases). The CDR3 totals 14 residues. CDR1 and CDR2 from the germline V gene are DFQATT and SNEGSKA (reference sequence). Trimming took off 2 bases at V and 4 bases at J, with 14 bases between the two ends.

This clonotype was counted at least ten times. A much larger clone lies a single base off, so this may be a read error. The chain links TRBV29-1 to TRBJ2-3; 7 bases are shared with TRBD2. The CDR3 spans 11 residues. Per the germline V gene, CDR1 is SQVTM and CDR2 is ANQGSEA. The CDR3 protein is CGGGARDTQYF. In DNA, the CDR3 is TGCGGGGGGGGAGCGAGAGATACGCAGTATTTT.

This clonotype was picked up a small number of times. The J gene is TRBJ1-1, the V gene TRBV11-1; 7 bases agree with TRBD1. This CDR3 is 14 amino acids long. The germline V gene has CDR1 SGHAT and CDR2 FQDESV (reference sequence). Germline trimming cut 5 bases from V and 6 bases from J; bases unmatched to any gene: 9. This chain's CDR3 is CASSRDSLVAEAFF. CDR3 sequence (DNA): TGTGCCAGCAGCCGGGACAGCCTTGTGGCTGAAGCTTTCTTT.

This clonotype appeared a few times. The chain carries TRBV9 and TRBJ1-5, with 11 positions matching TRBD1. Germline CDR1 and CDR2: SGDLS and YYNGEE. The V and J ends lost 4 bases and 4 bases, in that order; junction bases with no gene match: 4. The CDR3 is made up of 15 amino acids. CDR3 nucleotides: TGTGCCAGCAGCATTGGGGACAGGGGGAATCAGCCCCAGCATTTT. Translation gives CASSIGDRGNQPQHF.

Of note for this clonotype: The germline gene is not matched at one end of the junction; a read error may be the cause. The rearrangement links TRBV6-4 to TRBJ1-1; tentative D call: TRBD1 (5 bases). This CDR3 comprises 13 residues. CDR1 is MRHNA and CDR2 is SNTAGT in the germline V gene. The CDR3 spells CASSVEGNIEAFF. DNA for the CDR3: TGTGCCAGCAGTGTAGAGGGGAACATTGAAGCTTTCTTT.

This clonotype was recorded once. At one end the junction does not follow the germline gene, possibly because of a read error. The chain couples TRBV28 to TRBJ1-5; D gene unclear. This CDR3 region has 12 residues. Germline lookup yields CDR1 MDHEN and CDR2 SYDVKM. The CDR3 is CTSRQNNQPQHF. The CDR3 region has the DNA TGTACCAGCAGGCAGAACAATCAGCCCCAGCATTTT.

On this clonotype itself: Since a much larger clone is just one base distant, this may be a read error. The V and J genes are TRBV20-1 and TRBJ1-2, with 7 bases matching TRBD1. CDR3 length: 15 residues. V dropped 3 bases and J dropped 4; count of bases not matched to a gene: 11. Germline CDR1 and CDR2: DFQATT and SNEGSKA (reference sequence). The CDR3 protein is CSASASQGLRYGYTF. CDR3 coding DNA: TGCAGTGCTAGCGCATCACAGGGGCTGCGCTATGGCTACACCTTC.

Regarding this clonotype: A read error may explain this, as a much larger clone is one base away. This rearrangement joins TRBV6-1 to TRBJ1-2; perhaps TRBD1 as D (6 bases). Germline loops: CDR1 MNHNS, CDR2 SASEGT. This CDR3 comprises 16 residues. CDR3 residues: CTSSETGTSVNYGYTF. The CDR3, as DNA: TGTACCAGCAGCGAGACCGGGACATCGGTTAACTATGGCTACACCTTC.